The 5 T cell receptor beta chains below all came from one sample that was sequenced in a study of blood T cell repertoires in COVID-19. Using immunoSEQ multiplex PCR, the repertoire was profiled, and TCRdb retains in-frame clones only, with some absent. The top ten clones hold approximately 7.7% of a sample with 110,000 or so clones, roughly 87% of them seen once. Sequenced material: peripheral blood. Every receptor here comes from a human donor in a cohort sampled during active COVID-19.

This clone was observed once. V is TRBV5-4 and J is TRBJ1-3; D may be TRBD1 (6 bases). Trimming pared 5 bases from V and 2 bases from J, leaving 11 bases between. The CDR3 consists of 14 residues. Germline CDR1 reads SGHNT; CDR2 reads YYREEE (reference sequence). CDR3 DNA sequence: TGTGCCAGCAGACAGGGTACTGCTGGAAACACCATATATTTT. This gives the protein CASRQGTAGNTIYF.

The chain is built from TRBV9 and TRBJ1-2; 12 bases fit TRBD1. CDR1 is SGDLS and CDR2 is YYNGEE in the germline V gene. The J segment lost 3 bases and the V segment lost 4 bases, leaving 7 bases of the junction unmatched. CDR3 length: 16 amino acids. DNA for the CDR3: TGTGCCAGCAGCCGTACCGGGACAGGGGGCGACTATGGCTACACCTTC. Protein sequence: CASSRTGTGGDYGYTF.

This clone was seen only once. This rearrangement joins TRBV15 to TRBJ2-7; the match to TRBD1 covers 8 bases. Trimming at V came to 6 bases and at J to 4 bases, leaving 8 bases not matched to a gene. The CDR3 sequence is 14 residues long. Looked up from germline, CDR1 is LNHNV and CDR2 is YYDKDF (reference sequence). Written as DNA, the CDR3 is TGTGCCACCAGACTCGGACAGGGAGAGTACGAGCAGTACTTC. Translated, it gives CATRLGQGEYEQYF. Drawing the rest from reference TRBV15 and TRBJ2-7, the complete variable domain is DAMVIQNPRYQVTQFGKPVTLSCSQTLNHNVMYWYQQKSSQAPKLLFHYYDKDFNNEADTPDNFQSRRPNTSFCFLDIRSPGLGDTAMYLCATRLGQGEYEQYFGPGTRLTVT.

The chain joins TRBV27 to TRBJ2-1, with D perhaps TRBD1 (5 bases). CDR1 and CDR2 from the germline V gene are MNHEY and SMNVEV (reference sequence). This CDR3 has 15 residues. Trimming took off 3 bases at V and 4 bases at J, with 13 bases between the two ends. CDR3 in DNA: TGTGCCAGCAGTTTTAGGGGTACGTTGTACAATGAGCAGTTCTTC. Translating gives CASSFRGTLYNEQFF.

The rearrangement links TRBV18 to TRBJ1-2; no definite D call. Trimming took 0 bases from V and 6 from J, leaving 17 bases between them. The CDR3 is made up of 16 amino acids. Germline CDR1 is KGHSH and CDR2 is LQKENI. CDR3 region: CASSPPLGGGAHGYTF. CDR3 coding DNA: TGTGCCAGCTCACCACCGCTCGGAGGAGGTGCCCATGGCTACACCTTC.